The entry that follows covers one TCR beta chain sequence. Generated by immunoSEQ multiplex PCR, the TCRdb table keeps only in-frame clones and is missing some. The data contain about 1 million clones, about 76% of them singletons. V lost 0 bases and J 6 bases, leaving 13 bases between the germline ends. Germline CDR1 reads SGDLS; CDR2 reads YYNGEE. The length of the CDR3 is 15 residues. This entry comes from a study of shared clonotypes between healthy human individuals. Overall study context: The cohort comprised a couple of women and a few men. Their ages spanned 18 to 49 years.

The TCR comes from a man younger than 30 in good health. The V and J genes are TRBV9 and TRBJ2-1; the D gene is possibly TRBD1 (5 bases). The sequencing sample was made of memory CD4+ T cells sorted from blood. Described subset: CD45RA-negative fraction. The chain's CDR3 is CASSVEASQGNEQFF. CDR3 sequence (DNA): TGTGCCAGCAGCGTAGAGGCTTCCCAGGGCAATGAGCAGTTCTTC.